The 20 T cell receptor beta chains given below trace back to one sample, sequenced in a study of blood T cells in healthy people across ages. Through a sample-barcoded 5' primer and a J-beta primer mix, a second PCR was run for roughly 7 to 11 cycles. TCRdb passed the 5' RACE reads through MiXCR, listing each CDR3 protein once. The repertoire has 1.5 million to 2 million distinct CDR3 sequences, about 49% of them found once; the top ten carry over 2%. Sequencing was performed on blood. All receptors derive from a middle-aged woman in good health.

Ten or more counts support this clonotype. The chain has TRBV10-3 and TRBJ1-2; 7 bases align to TRBD1. This CDR3 spans 13 amino acids. Looked up from germline, CDR1 is ENHRY and CDR2 is SYGVKD. V was clipped by 10 bases and J by 4 bases; unmatched bases: 9. The CDR3, as DNA: TGTGCCACCGCCGACAGGGTCGTCTATGGCTACACCTTC. It codes for CATADRVVYGYTF.

V and J are TRBV6-5 and TRBJ1-2; possibly TRBD1 for D (6 bases). The germline V gene encodes CDR1 MNHEY and CDR2 SVGAGI. With 4 bases removed from V and 5 bases from J, the gap between germline ends came to 14 bases. The CDR3 runs 14 residues. DNA of the CDR3: TGTGCCAGCAGTTTAAGCGAGGGGGTATATGGCTACACCTTC. Protein sequence: CASSLSEGVYGYTF.

This clonotype was seen only a few times. The chain carries TRBV2 and TRBJ2-6; D not certain. Trimming removed 6 bases from V and 0 bases from J, with 15 bases in between. The V gene's germline CDR1 is SNHLY and CDR2 FYNNEI. The CDR3 is 17 residues long. CDR3: CASRAIRAHSGANVLTF. DNA for the CDR3: TGTGCCAGCAGGGCAATCCGGGCGCACTCTGGGGCCAACGTCCTGACTTTC. Using reference TRBV2 and TRBJ2-6 for the parts outside the CDR3, the full variable domain is EPEVTQTPSHQVTQMGQEVILRCVPISNHLYFYWYRQILGQKVEFLVSFYNNEISEKSEIFDDQFSVERPDGSNFTLKIRSTKLEDSAMYFCASRAIRAHSGANVLTFGAGSRLTVL.

In regard to this clonotype: The junction does not match germline at one end; this may be a read error. The chain uses TRBV7-2 and TRBJ2-1; TRBD2 matches 10 bases. Germline V gene data show CDR1 as SGHTA and CDR2 as FQGNSA. CDR3 length equals 16 residues. The CDR3 DNA is TGTGCCAGCAGAAGCAGGAGCGGGGGGGAAAACAATGAGCACTTCTTC. This gives the protein CASRSRSGGENNEHFF.

The chain combines TRBV29-1 with TRBJ2-3; D is perhaps TRBD2 (7 bases). The germline V gene encodes CDR1 SQVTM and CDR2 ANQGSEA. The V end was cut by 7 bases, the J end by 5 bases, with 13 bases between. CDR3 size: 12 residues. For the CDR3, the DNA is TGCAGCGCGGCGGGGGCAGGAGATACGCAGTATTTT. The encoded protein is CSAAGAGDTQYF.

This clonotype was counted only a few times. The CDR3 spells CASSRDRGRDEQFF. For the CDR3, the DNA is TGTGCCAGCAGCCGGGACAGGGGGCGAGATGAGCAGTTCTTC. This chain links TRBV12-3 or TRBV12-4 with TRBJ2-1, with 12 bases aligning to TRBD1. With 6 bases clipped from V and 8 bases from J, the junction kept 5 bases outside the gene matches. This CDR3 comprises 14 residues.

This clonotype was seen only a few times. The chain joins TRBV9 to TRBJ1-6; no clear D gene. Trimming pared 0 bases from V and 8 bases from J, leaving 9 bases between. The CDR3 has 14 amino acids. The germline V gene encodes CDR1 SGDLS and CDR2 YYNGEE. This chain's CDR3 is CASSVGGGYSPLHF. Here the CDR3 DNA reads TGTGCCAGCAGCGTAGGGGGTGGATATTCACCCCTCCACTTT.

This clonotype was detected only a few times. The chain employs TRBV7-2 and TRBJ2-1; D uncertain. Germline V gene lookup returns CDR1 SGHTA and CDR2 FQGNSA. CDR3 length: 13 residues. Trimming removed 5 bases at V and 6 bases at J, with 11 bases between. CDR3 residues: CASSPRYINEQFF. DNA for the CDR3: TGTGCCAGCAGCCCACGGTACATCAATGAGCAGTTCTTC.

The chain joins TRBV12-3 or TRBV12-4 to TRBJ2-7; D is possibly TRBD1 (6 bases). V was pared by 3 bases and J by 6 bases, with 18 bases between. The length of the CDR3 is 15 residues. CDR3 sequence (DNA): TGTGCCAGCAGTTTCCTGGCAGGGGTAGGGGGCGAGCAGTACTTC. This encodes CASSFLAGVGGEQYF.

The chain recombines TRBV5-1 with TRBJ2-2, with D perhaps given as TRBD1 or TRBD2 (6 bases each). CDR1 and CDR2 from the germline V gene are SGHRS and YFSETQ. The CDR3 totals 14 residues. With 1 base removed from V and 6 bases from J, the gap between germline ends came to 10 bases. The CDR3 nucleotides are TGCGCCAGCAGCTTGTCGGGGGCCCCCGGGGAGCTGTTTTTT. Translating it yields CASSLSGAPGELFF.

With respect to this clonotype: The junction does not match germline at one end; this may be a read error. J is TRBJ2-1 and V is TRBV7-7; perhaps TRBD1 as D (5 bases). The CDR3 extends over 15 amino acids. CDR1 and CDR2 (germline): SSHAT, FNYEAQ (reference sequence). The CDR3 nucleotides are TGTGCTAGCAGCCCAAGGGCTGACAGCTCCAATGAGCAGTTCTTC. This gives the protein CASSPRADSSNEQFF. The full variable domain, its missing parts supplied by reference TRBV7-7 and TRBJ2-1, is GAGVSQSPRYKVTKRGQDVTLRCDPISSHATLYWYQQALGQGPEFLTYFNYEAQPDKSGLPSDRFSAERPEGSISTLTIQRTEQRDSAMYRCASSPRADSSNEQFFGPGTRLTVL.

Only a few counts were recorded for this clonotype. The J gene is TRBJ2-6, the V gene TRBV2; no clear D. Trimming removed 7 bases at V and 0 bases at J, with 10 bases between. This CDR3 comprises 15 residues. Germline lookup yields CDR1 SNHLY and CDR2 FYNNEI. CDR3 in DNA: TGTGCCAGCAATATATTAGGCTCTGGGGCCAACGTCCTGACTTTC. This sequence encodes CASNILGSGANVLTF.

This chain connects TRBV11-1 to TRBJ2-1, with D possibly matching TRBD1 (6 bases). The CDR3 totals 17 residues. The V gene lost 3 bases and the J gene lost 6 bases, with 21 bases spanning the gap. CDR1 and CDR2 (germline): SGHAT, FQDESV (reference sequence). The CDR3: CASSFILGQGPSNEQFF. CDR3 DNA: TGTGCCAGCAGCTTCATTCTCGGGCAGGGGCCGTCCAATGAGCAGTTCTTC.

The CDR3 spells CASSQVGGINSPLHF. The CDR3 nucleotides read TGCGCCAGCAGCCAAGTAGGGGGCATAAATTCACCCCTCCACTTT. V and J are TRBV4-1 and TRBJ1-6; 7 nucleotides line up with TRBD1. Germline loops: CDR1 MGHRA, CDR2 YSYEKL. V was clipped by 1 base and J by 7 bases; unmatched bases: 4. This CDR3 comprises 15 residues.

As to this clonotype: A junction boundary mismatches the germline segment, possibly from a read error. This rearrangement joins TRBV9 to TRBJ1-4, with D unresolved. CDR1 is SGDLS, CDR2 YYNGEE, per germline. The CDR3 length is 15 residues. As DNA, the CDR3 is TGTGCCAGCAGCGTAGAGGGAACAACTAATGAAGAACTGTTTTTT. Translated: CASSVEGTTNEELFF.

The J gene is TRBJ2-1, the V gene TRBV3-1; tentative D call: TRBD2 (6 bases). Germline V gives CDR1 LGHDT, CDR2 YNNKEL (reference sequence). V shed 5 bases and J shed 13 bases, with 24 bases lying between them. The CDR3 is 15 amino acids. CDR3 sequence reads: CASSVTFATRETQFF. The DNA for the CDR3 is TGTGCCAGCAGCGTGACTTTCGCAACCCGGGAGACCCAGTTCTTC.

This clonotype appeared a few times. The V gene is TRBV5-4, the J gene TRBJ2-3; D call uncertain. Germline V gives CDR1 SGHNT, CDR2 YYREEE (reference sequence). CDR3 length: 14 residues. V lost 2 bases to trimming and J lost 5 bases, with 12 bases between them. The CDR3 sequence is CASSLVAPEDTQYF. The CDR3 DNA follows: TGTGCCAGCAGCTTAGTTGCGCCCGAAGATACGCAGTATTTT. Supplemented by reference TRBV5-4 and TRBJ2-3, the full variable domain reads ETGVTQSPTHLIKTRGQQVTLRCSSQSGHNTVSWYQQALGQGPQFIFQYYREEENGRGNFPPRFSGLQFPNYSSELNVNALELDDSALYLCASSLVAPEDTQYFGPGTRLTVL.

The J gene is TRBJ2-7, the V gene TRBV6-5; D is perhaps TRBD2 (7 bases). With 2 bases removed from V and 3 bases from J, the gap between germline ends came to 14 bases. The CDR3 loop spans 15 amino acids. Germline CDR1 reads MNHEY; CDR2 reads SVGAGI. CDR3 DNA: TGTGCCAGCAGTTACCGGGGAGGGGGGGTCTACGAGCAGTACTTC. This translates into CASSYRGGGVYEQYF.

V gene TRBV5-1 combines with J gene TRBJ2-3, with 12 bases that match TRBD2. The trim removed 7 bases at V and 0 bases at J, leaving 6 bases unmatched. The CDR3 consists of 16 residues. CDR1 and CDR2 (germline): SGHRS, YFSETQ. This CDR3 is CASGRTSGTSTDTQYF. The CDR3 bases are TGCGCCAGCGGACGGACTAGCGGGACTAGCACAGATACGCAGTATTTT.

This clonotype was counted between two and nine times. The V and J genes are TRBV6-5 and TRBJ2-5; TRBD1 aligns across 11 bases. The germline V gene encodes CDR1 MNHEY and CDR2 SVGAGI. CDR3 size: 16 residues. V shed 4 bases and J 5 bases; nucleotides not matched to a gene: 9. CDR3: CASSSPGQGVRETQYF. CDR3 bases: TGTGCCAGCAGTTCGCCGGGACAGGGGGTACGTGAGACCCAGTACTTC.